Below are 23 T cell receptor beta chains sequenced from a single sample in a study of naive and memory T cell subsets. Study-level findings and limits: Possibly reflecting memory cells re-expressing CD45RA, a few larger clonotypes occurred in naive repertoires, especially CD8.

Two oligonucleotides, mixed equimolar, formed the beta constant-region primer covering TRBC1 and TRBC2. The ligated cDNA underwent four PCR rounds using SP2 and nested alpha and beta constant-region primers. A single record per CDR3 protein comes from TCRdb applying MiXCR to the UMI-ligation and nested PCR reads. This sample carries around 83,000 distinct CDR3 sequences, about 11% of them seen once, and the ten largest clones take roughly 0.13%. These receptors lack a known antigen. Sequencing was done on a sample of naive CD4+ T cells from blood. The receptors were gathered from a human donor in good health.

The chain joins TRBV11-3 to TRBJ2-7; 11 bases agree with TRBD2. V lost 5 bases, J lost 2 bases, and 5 bases stayed unmatched. The germline V gene has CDR1 SGHNT and CDR2 YENEEA. The CDR3 contains 15 residues. The CDR3 spells CASSAGTSGTYEQYF. The CDR3 bases are TGTGCCAGCAGCGCCGGGACTAGCGGTACCTACGAGCAGTACTTC.

The chain combines TRBV5-1 with TRBJ2-5; D gene unclear. V was clipped by 0 bases and J by 1 base, with 13 bases between them. Germline V gene data show CDR1 as SGHRS and CDR2 as YFSETQ. The CDR3 contains 16 residues. CDR3 sequence reads: CASSLGGWAPQETQYF. CDR3 bases: TGCGCCAGCAGCTTGGGGGGATGGGCACCCCAAGAGACCCAGTACTTC.

V is TRBV25-1 and J is TRBJ1-6; D unclear. CDR1 is MGHDK and CDR2 is SYGVNS in the germline V gene. The V gene lost 3 bases and the J gene lost 0 bases, with 6 bases spanning the gap. This CDR3 has 15 residues. The CDR3 loop reads CASSEGSSYNSPLHF. In nucleotides, the CDR3 is TGTGCCAGCAGTGAGGGGAGCTCCTATAATTCACCCCTCCACTTT.

Only a few counts were recorded for this clonotype. This sequence joins TRBV28 and TRBJ2-5; possible D gene TRBD2, 7 bases. Trimming took 3 bases from V and 4 from J, leaving 12 bases between them. The CDR3 contains 14 residues. Germline CDR1 is MDHEN and CDR2 is SYDVKM. As DNA, the CDR3 is TGTGCCAGCAGTTTGGGTGGGGGGGCAGAGACCCAGTACTTC. Its protein product is CASSLGGGAETQYF. The variable domain in full, completed from reference TRBV28 and TRBJ2-5, reads DVKVTQSSRYLVKRTGEKVFLECVQDMDHENMFWYRQDPGLGLRLIYFSYDVKMKEKGDIPEGYSVSREKKERFSLILESASTNQTSMYLCASSLGGGAETQYFGPGTRLLVL.

This clonotype was picked up a small number of times. In nucleotides, the CDR3 is TGTGCCAGCAATCAACCCGGGCGGCCTGGAAACACCATATATTTT. It codes for CASNQPGRPGNTIYF. J is TRBJ1-3 and V is TRBV12-3 or TRBV12-4; unclear D gene. The CDR3 is 15 residues long. Between the trimmed V and J ends, which lost 7 bases and 2 bases, there was a span of 15 bases.

Only a few counts were recorded for this clonotype. The CDR3 loop is CASSSGTARGTEAFF. In DNA, the CDR3 is TGTGCCAGCAGCTCTGGGACAGCCCGAGGCACTGAAGCTTTCTTT. The chain employs TRBV7-8 and TRBJ1-1; 7 bases line up with TRBD1. V gave up 4 bases and J gave up 4 bases; unmatched junction bases: 9. The CDR3 runs 15 residues. CDR1 SGHVS and CDR2 FQNEAQ come from the germline V gene.

This chain uses TRBV27 with TRBJ1-1; D is unclear. Germline lookup yields CDR1 MNHEY and CDR2 SMNVEV (reference sequence). This CDR3 is 16 amino acids long. V lost 2 bases and J 0 bases, leaving 13 bases between the germline ends. This chain's CDR3 is CASSLGLMGVNTEAFF. CDR3 bases: TGTGCCAGCAGTTTAGGGCTTATGGGAGTGAACACTGAAGCTTTCTTT.

This clonotype has ten or more counts. This chain joins TRBV2 and TRBJ2-7, with 12 bases aligning to TRBD1. Trimming at V came to 1 base and at J to 6 bases, leaving 13 bases not matched to a gene. Germline lookup yields CDR1 SNHLY and CDR2 FYNNEI. The CDR3 is made up of 18 amino acids. The CDR3 bases are TGTGCCAGCAGTGAAGTACTGGGGTTCCGGGACAGGGGGCCCGAGCAGTACTTC. This encodes CASSEVLGFRDRGPEQYF.

The table lists this clonotype with a few counts. The DNA for the CDR3 is TGTGCCAGTAGTATAGAAGACAGTCACTACGAGCAGTACTTC. Translated, it gives CASSIEDSHYEQYF. The gene calls are TRBV19 and TRBJ2-7; TRBD1 is a possible D gene (5 bases). The CDR3 is 14 amino acids. The V gene lost 0 bases and the J gene lost 3 bases, with 9 bases spanning the gap. In germline, CDR1 is LNHDA, CDR2 SQIVND (reference sequence).

This rearrangement joins TRBV28 to TRBJ2-4; D not resolved. This CDR3 is built from 16 residues. Looked up from germline, CDR1 is MDHEN and CDR2 is SYDVKM. The V and J ends lost 5 bases and 2 bases respectively, with 16 bases between them. This chain's CDR3 is CASSQEVGPPKNIQYF. The CDR3 DNA reads TGTGCCAGCAGTCAGGAAGTCGGGCCTCCCAAAAACATTCAGTACTTC.

J is TRBJ2-3 and V is TRBV4-3; D is unclear. V shed 4 bases and J shed 4 bases, with 9 bases lying between them. The CDR3 contains 13 residues. CDR1 and CDR2 (germline): LGHNA, YSLEER. The CDR3 DNA is TGCGCCAGCAGCCCCACCGCGGCAGATACGCAGTATTTT. The encoded protein is CASSPTAADTQYF.

This clonotype has just a few counts. The rearrangement uses TRBV28 and TRBJ1-6, with D perhaps matching TRBD1 (5 bases). V lost 9 bases to trimming and J lost 7 bases, with 22 bases between them. Germline CDR1 is MDHEN and CDR2 is SYDVKM. This CDR3 contains 16 residues. In nucleotides, the CDR3 is TGTGCCAGTTTTTTTTCTCTACCCGGGGGAAATTCACCCCTCCACTTT. Its translation: CASFFSLPGGNSPLHF.

This clonotype was recorded at least ten times. This rearrangement joins TRBV5-1 to TRBJ2-1; 13 nucleotides agree with TRBD2. CDR1 is SGHRS and CDR2 is YFSETQ in the germline V gene. The CDR3 is made up of 16 amino acids. The V and J ends lost 1 base and 7 bases, in that order; junction bases with no gene match: 5. The CDR3 DNA reads as TGCGCCAGCAGCTTGACTAGCGGGAGGGCCGGTAATGAGCAGTTCTTC. Its translation is CASSLTSGRAGNEQFF.

The chain combines TRBV14 with TRBJ2-5; 8 bases map to TRBD1. From germline, CDR1 is SGHDN and CDR2 FVKESK. V was clipped by 3 bases and J by 2 bases; unmatched bases: 11. The CDR3 consists of 17 residues. The CDR3: CASSHGDRRQGQETQYF. CDR3 in DNA: TGTGCCAGCAGCCATGGAGATCGGAGACAGGGGCAAGAGACCCAGTACTTC.

The chain employs TRBV4-2 and TRBJ2-3; 11 nucleotides match TRBD2. The CDR3 is 16 amino acids. CDR1 and CDR2 from the germline V gene are LGHNA and YNFKEQ. Trimming at V came to 1 base and at J to 5 bases, leaving 5 bases not matched to a gene. The CDR3 DNA follows: TGTGCCAGCAGCCAAGGTAGCGGGGGGGCCGGAGATACGCAGTATTTT. Amino acid sequence: CASSQGSGGAGDTQYF.

A few counts support this clonotype. This sequence joins TRBV28 and TRBJ2-1; D unclear. Trimming removed 8 bases at V and 0 bases at J, with 26 bases between. The CDR3 spans 19 residues. Germline V gene data show CDR1 as MDHEN and CDR2 as SYDVKM. The CDR3 sequence is CASATAQLPSGSSYNEQFF. In nucleotides, the CDR3 is TGTGCCAGCGCCACCGCCCAACTCCCCAGTGGCAGCTCCTACAATGAGCAGTTCTTC.

The chain has TRBV30 and TRBJ2-4; D uncertain. Germline V gene lookup returns CDR1 GTSNPN and CDR2 SVGIG (reference sequence). This CDR3 spans 15 amino acids. V was cut by 5 bases and J by 0 bases, with 14 bases left in between. The DNA for the CDR3 is TGTGCCTGGCAGCCTTACAGCGTAGCCAAAAACATTCAGTACTTC. This encodes CAWQPYSVAKNIQYF.

This clonotype was seen a few times. The chain uses TRBV6-1 and TRBJ1-2, with D possibly TRBD1 on 6 matching bases. This CDR3 contains 14 residues. Germline V gene lookup returns CDR1 MNHNS and CDR2 SASEGT. Deletions cut 6 bases from V and 6 bases from J, with 17 bases between. The CDR3 sequence: CASSSFQGLDGYTF. Written as DNA, the CDR3 is TGTGCCAGCAGCAGTTTCCAGGGGCTAGATGGCTACACCTTC.

This clonotype was observed a handful of times. V usage is TRBV6-1 and J usage is TRBJ1-5, with D uncertain. V lost 11 bases, J lost 7 bases, and 18 bases lay in between. The CDR3 extends over 13 amino acids. The V gene's germline CDR1 is MNHNS and CDR2 SASEGT. As DNA, the CDR3 is TGTGCCGTCAGGATAGCCCAAAACCAGCCCCAGCATTTT. This codes for CAVRIAQNQPQHF.

The V gene is TRBV24-1, the J gene TRBJ2-5, with TRBD2 as a possible D gene (5 bases). V was pared by 5 bases and J by 5 bases, with 17 bases between. The CDR3 runs 15 residues. Germline CDR1 is KGHDR and CDR2 is SFDVKD. The CDR3 here is CATSGSGEKRETQYF. In nucleotides, the CDR3 is TGTGCCACCAGTGGGTCCGGGGAGAAAAGGGAGACCCAGTACTTC.

This clonotype was observed a few times. The chain uses TRBV25-1 and TRBJ1-1; 8 bases fit TRBD1. CDR1 is MGHDK and CDR2 is SYGVNS in the germline V gene. After removal of 6 bases from V and 0 bases from J, the junction contained 9 bases not matched to a gene. The CDR3 runs 16 residues. The CDR3 DNA is TGTGCCAGCAGCCCCAGACCGGACAGGGTGAACACTGAAGCTTTCTTT. Translation: CASSPRPDRVNTEAFF.

This clonotype was seen many times. The chain has TRBV30 and TRBJ2-7; the match to TRBD2 covers 9 bases. CDR3 size: 16 residues. Trimming cost V 3 bases and J 1 base; bases outside gene matches: 10. Germline V CDR1 and CDR2: GTSNPN, SVGIG (reference sequence). In DNA, the CDR3 is TGTGCCTGGAGCCGGTCCTTCAGCGGGAGGTCCTACGAGCAGTACTTC. Translation gives CAWSRSFSGRSYEQYF.

This sequence joins TRBV20-1 and TRBJ2-7; no clear D. Germline V gene data show CDR1 as DFQATT and CDR2 as SNEGSKA (reference sequence). V dropped 2 bases and J dropped 6 bases, with 11 bases sitting between them. The CDR3 spans 12 residues. As DNA, the CDR3 is TGCAGTGCTAGAACGGCGGCCCTCGAGCAGTACTTC. Protein: CSARTAALEQYF.